The 2 T cell receptor beta chains below all came from one sample that was sequenced in a study of blood T cell repertoires in COVID-19. The protocol was immunoSEQ multiplex PCR, while the TCRdb copy is restricted to in-frame clones and leaves out a portion. This table has 100,000 or so clones, around 80% appearing once. Input material: peripheral blood. The source is a man aged 50 or older with active or convalescent COVID-19.

J is TRBJ2-3 and V is TRBV9; TRBD2 aligns across 8 bases. Germline loops: CDR1 SGDLS, CDR2 YYNGEE. Trimming took 4 bases from V and 4 from J; bases not matched to a gene: 11. The CDR3 extends over 16 amino acids. The CDR3 loop is CASSPGNGGAADTQYF. The CDR3 DNA reads TGTGCCAGCAGCCCAGGGAACGGGGGGGCTGCAGATACGCAGTATTTT. The variable domain in full, completed from reference TRBV9 and TRBJ2-3, reads DSGVTQTPKHLITATGQRVTLRCSPRSGDLSVYWYQQSLDQGLQFLIQYYNGEERAKGNILERFSAQQFPDLHSELNLSSLELGDSALYFCASSPGNGGAADTQYFGPGTRLTVL.

V usage is TRBV11-2 and J usage is TRBJ2-5, with 12 bases fitting TRBD1. The germline V gene has CDR1 SGHAT and CDR2 FQNNGV. The junction had 2 bases not matched to a gene; V was cut back by 5 bases and J by 4 bases. The CDR3 spans 14 residues. As DNA, the CDR3 is TGTGCCAGCAGCCGGGACAGGGGGCCAGAGACCCAGTACTTC. Translated: CASSRDRGPETQYF. Using reference TRBV11-2 and TRBJ2-5 for the parts outside the CDR3, the full variable domain is EAGVAQSPRYKIIEKRQSVAFWCNPISGHATLYWYQQILGQGPKLLIQFQNNGVVDDSQLPKDRFSAERLKGVDSTLKIQPAKLEDSAVYLCASSRDRGPETQYFGPGTRLLVL.